This entry features one T cell receptor (beta chain) sequence. V was trimmed by 4 bases and J by 0 bases, leaving 16 bases between them. Germline V gene data show CDR1 as SGHTA and CDR2 as FQGNSA. This CDR3 comprises 16 residues. The data originate from a study of shared clonotypes between healthy human individuals. Measured with immunoSEQ multiplex PCR; TCRdb has only the in-frame clones, and not every one. The sample holds about 2 million clones; 85% to 95% are singletons and the top ten take more than 0.1%. The sequence was collected from a man between 18 and 35 years old in good health. The sequenced sample was naive CD4+ T cells sorted from blood. Subset noted: CD45RA+ positively selected. This chain links TRBV7-2 with TRBJ2-7; weak D call: TRBD1 (5 bases). Here the CDR3 reads CASSYHQTVFSYEQYF. The CDR3 bases are TGTGCCAGCAGCTACCACCAGACAGTCTTCTCCTACGAGCAGTACTTC.